The rows below give T cell receptor beta chains drawn from one sample of a study of CD8 T cells in Susac syndrome. TCRdb independently ran MiXCR on the immunoSEQ multiplex PCR reads; one entry per CDR3 protein. The sample carries approximately 200,000 distinct CDR3 sequences, about 95% recorded once. The sample was CD4+ T cells from PBMCs. Receptors were obtained from a human donor with multiple sclerosis. CDR3s include the opening cysteine and the closing phenylalanine or tryptophan. Each record gives: V gene, D gene, J gene, clone size, CDR3 length, CDR3 protein, CDR3 DNA. D genes are given only for firm matches. A row's size may be missing; if present it is once, few, many or a size class.

TRBV24-1	.	TRBJ2-3	.	13	CATSGEGTDTQYF	TGTGCCACCAGTGGGGAGGGCACAGATACGCAGTATTTT
TRBV25-1	.	TRBJ1-4	.	11	CASSATEKLFF	TGTGCCAGCAGTGCAACAGAAAAACTGTTTTTT
TRBV3-1	.	TRBJ1-2	.	11	CASSQEGGYTF	TGTGCCAGCAGCCAAGAAGGTGGCTACACCTTC
TRBV5-1	TRBD1	TRBJ2-1	.	15	CASSWGQGLPQEQFF	TGCGCCAGCAGCTGGGGACAGGGGTTGCCTCAAGAGCAGTTCTTC
TRBV6-1	.	TRBJ2-5	.	14	CASSEGWGQETQYF	TGTGCCAGCAGTGAAGGGTGGGGGCAAGAGACCCAGTACTTC
TRBV27	TRBD2	TRBJ2-5	.	14	CASRFAGGGETQYF	TGTGCCAGTCGATTTGCGGGAGGAGGAGAGACCCAGTACTTC
TRBV7-7	TRBD1	TRBJ2-5	few	14	CASSRGTVQETQYF	TGTGCTAGCAGCCGAGGGACAGTTCAAGAGACCCAGTACTTC
TRBV29-1	.	TRBJ2-1	.	13	CSLDLKGSDEQFF	TGCAGCCTTGACCTCAAAGGTAGCGATGAGCAGTTCTTC
TRBV20-1	.	TRBJ2-1	.	12	CSATPGFNEQFF	TGCAGTGCAACGCCGGGGTTTAATGAGCAGTTCTTC
TRBV9	.	TRBJ2-3	.	14	CASSVDGGQDTQYF	TGTGCCAGCAGCGTAGACGGGGGGCAAGATACGCAGTATTTT
TRBV20-1	.	TRBJ2-5	.	13	CSAREGAQETQYF	TGCAGTGCTAGAGAGGGGGCCCAAGAGACCCAGTACTTC
TRBV20-1	TRBD2	TRBJ2-5	.	14	CSARSQRGGETQYF	TGCAGTGCTAGAAGCCAGCGGGGAGGAGAGACCCAGTACTTC
TRBV20-1	TRBD2	TRBJ2-6	once	16	CSASLAGASGANVLTF	TGCAGTGCTAGTCTAGCGGGGGCCTCTGGGGCCAACGTCCTGACTTTC
TRBV19	.	TRBJ1-6	.	13	CASTEDYNSPLHF	TGTGCCAGTACGGAGGATTATAATTCACCCCTCCACTTT
TRBV19	TRBD2	TRBJ2-1	.	14	CASSLQREYNEQFF	TGTGCCAGTAGCCTTCAGCGGGAGTATAATGAGCAGTTCTTC
TRBV29-1	.	TRBJ2-3	.	15	CSVALGGLRGDTQYF	TGCAGCGTTGCGTTGGGCGGCCTTAGAGGAGATACGCAGTATTTT
TRBV18	.	TRBJ2-3	few	14	CASSLSPSTDTQYF	TGTGCCAGCTCCCTCTCACCTAGCACAGATACGCAGTATTTT
TRBV7-9	.	TRBJ1-2	once	17	CASSLGSPGSANYGYTF	TGTGCCAGCAGCTTAGGCTCCCCGGGCAGTGCGAACTATGGCTACACCTTC
TRBV20-1	.	TRBJ1-6	.	16	CSARAYRVNDNSPLHF	TGCAGTGCTAGAGCCTACAGGGTAAATGATAATTCACCCCTCCACTTT
TRBV15	TRBD2	TRBJ2-1	.	14	CATSRDSTSYEQFF	TGTGCCACCAGCAGAGATTCGACTAGCTATGAGCAGTTCTTC
TRBV3-1	.	TRBJ2-3	.	16	CASSQIGGRVTDTQYF	TGTGCCAGCAGCCAGATCGGGGGGCGGGTCACAGATACGCAGTATTTT
TRBV14	.	TRBJ2-2	.	16	CASSQVGGVHTGELFF	TGTGCCAGCAGCCAAGTGGGTGGGGTACACACCGGGGAGCTGTTTTTT
TRBV3-1	.	TRBJ1-1	.	16	CASSQGSGVLNTEAFF	TGTGCCAGCAGCCAAGGGTCGGGCGTATTGAACACTGAAGCTTTCTTT
TRBV29-1	TRBD1	TRBJ1-2	.	16	CSVARGQGENNYGYTF	TGCAGCGTTGCGAGGGGACAGGGAGAGAATAACTATGGCTACACCTTC
TRBV20-1	.	TRBJ1-6	once	12	CSAARNNSPLHF	TGCAGTGCGGCACGGAATAATTCACCCCTCCACTTT
TRBV5-1	TRBD2	TRBJ2-3	.	17	CASSLTGTSGGPDTQYF	TGCGCCAGCAGCCTGACCGGGACTAGCGGGGGCCCAGATACGCAGTATTTT
TRBV5-1	TRBD2	TRBJ2-5	.	17	CASSLDLAGTSGETQYF	TGCGCCAGCAGCTTGGACCTAGCGGGGACCTCAGGAGAGACCCAGTACTTC
TRBV7-3	.	TRBJ2-2	.	12	CASSPAGGELFF	TGTGCCAGCAGCCCTGCCGGCGGGGAGCTGTTTTTT
TRBV7-7	TRBD2	TRBJ2-5	.	13	CASGTSVRETQYF	TGTGCTAGCGGGACTAGCGTCAGGGAGACCCAGTACTTC
TRBV6-1	TRBD2	TRBJ2-5	.	18	CASTKRALAGGPSKTQYF	TGTGCCAGCACCAAACGGGCCCTAGCGGGGGGCCCCTCGAAGACCCAGTACTTC
TRBV30	.	TRBJ1-1	.	14	CAWSVTGAGWVAFF	TGTGCCTGGAGTGTAACCGGGGCCGGGTGGGTAGCTTTCTTT
TRBV5-1	TRBD2	TRBJ2-3	once	14	CASALGGEADTQYF	TGCGCCAGCGCACTGGGAGGGGAGGCAGATACGCAGTATTTT
TRBV5-1	.	TRBJ2-5	.	15	CASSLGQVAKETQYF	TGCGCCAGCAGCTTGGGACAGGTAGCGAAGGAGACCCAGTACTTC
TRBV7-2	.	TRBJ1-4	.	15	CASRQEGTPNEKLFF	TGTGCCAGCAGGCAAGAGGGGACACCTAATGAAAAACTGTTTTTT
TRBV6-5	.	TRBJ1-6	.	13	CASSYLSGETLHF	TGTGCCAGCAGTTATTTAAGCGGGGAGACCCTCCACTTT
TRBV29-1	TRBD1	TRBJ2-7	.	17	CSVEVFLTGTGRDEQYF	TGCAGCGTTGAAGTTTTCTTGACCGGGACAGGGAGGGACGAGCAGTACTTC
TRBV4-1	TRBD1	TRBJ2-7	.	15	CASSQRDREDHEQYF	TGCGCCAGCAGCCAAAGGGACAGGGAGGACCACGAGCAGTACTTC
TRBV20-1	TRBD2	TRBJ2-1	.	11	CSASERGEQFF	TGCAGTGCTTCCGAGCGGGGTGAGCAGTTCTTC
TRBV4-1	TRBD1	TRBJ1-1	.	18	CASSHLVLGGGSNTEAFF	TGCGCCAGCAGCCATCTTGTCTTAGGGGGCGGGTCGAACACTGAAGCTTTCTTT
TRBV30	TRBD2	TRBJ2-1	.	15	CAWSVLGGGHNEQFF	TGTGCCTGGAGTGTACTGGGCGGGGGACACAATGAGCAGTTCTTC
TRBV20-1	TRBD2	TRBJ2-3	.	15	CSASTSGGVTDTQYF	TGCAGTGCCTCTACTAGCGGGGGAGTCACAGATACGCAGTATTTT
TRBV29-1	TRBD1	TRBJ2-7	.	14	CSARGQVGSYEQYF	TGCAGCGCCAGAGGACAGGTCGGATCCTACGAGCAGTACTTC
TRBV20-1	.	TRBJ2-7	.	12	CSARDSSYEQYF	TGCAGTGCTAGGGACAGCTCCTACGAGCAGTACTTC
TRBV6-1	.	TRBJ1-4	.	16	CASSDTFAADNEKLFF	TGTGCCAGCAGTGATACTTTCGCGGCCGATAATGAAAAACTGTTTTTT
TRBV11-2	.	TRBJ1-1	.	15	CASSILRGRDTEAFF	TGTGCCAGCAGCATACTCCGGGGCCGGGACACTGAAGCTTTCTTT
TRBV7-3	TRBD1	TRBJ2-3	.	16	CASSPLPGQGHYTQYF	TGTGCCAGCAGCCCTCTTCCGGGACAGGGTCACTATACGCAGTATTTT
TRBV20-1	TRBD2	TRBJ2-1	.	14	CSASWLAGYNEQFF	TGCAGTGCTAGTTGGCTAGCGGGTTACAATGAGCAGTTCTTC
TRBV7-9	.	TRBJ1-4	.	13	CASTTLGNEKLFF	TGTGCCAGCACAACGCTGGGTAATGAAAAACTGTTTTTT
TRBV9	TRBD2	TRBJ2-3	.	15	CASSVGPGGLDTQYF	TGTGCCAGCAGCGTAGGGCCGGGGGGGTTGGATACGCAGTATTTT
TRBV9	.	TRBJ2-3	once	14	CASSVGGRSDTQYF	TGTGCCAGCAGCGTTGGGGGCCGGTCCGATACGCAGTATTTT
TRBV3-1	TRBD1	TRBJ2-7	.	13	CASSPWDSQKQYF	TGTGCCAGCAGCCCTTGGGACAGCCAAAAGCAGTACTTC
TRBV30	.	TRBJ2-5	.	13	CAWNRDFPETQYF	TGTGCCTGGAATCGGGACTTCCCAGAGACCCAGTACTTC
TRBV29-1	.	TRBJ2-3	.	14	CSVPTVSSTDTQYF	TGCAGCGTCCCTACTGTCTCTAGCACAGATACGCAGTATTTT
TRBV29-1	.	TRBJ1-1	.	13	CSVVQAGNTEAFF	TGCAGCGTTGTTCAGGCGGGGAACACTGAAGCTTTCTTT
TRBV9	.	TRBJ2-7	.	14	CASSVLGEGNEQYF	TGTGCCAGCAGCGTCCTCGGGGAAGGGAACGAGCAGTACTTC
TRBV3-1	TRBD1	TRBJ1-1	.	14	CASSGQGGGTEAFF	TGTGCCAGCAGCGGACAGGGAGGGGGGACTGAAGCTTTCTTT
TRBV18	TRBD2	TRBJ2-5	.	12	CASSRGEETQYF	TGTGCCAGCTCCCGGGGGGAAGAGACCCAGTACTTC